A selection of T cell receptor beta chains follows, all from one sample in a study of blood T cell repertoires in COVID-19. Libraries were prepared by immunoSEQ multiplex PCR; TCRdb keeps only in-frame clonotypes and omits some of them. The table shows some 300,000 clones, with around nine tenths occurring only once. The sample consisted of peripheral blood. All receptors derive from a man between 70 and 80 years old with acute or convalescent COVID-19. The CDR3 runs from the conserved cysteine through the conserved F or W. D genes are given only for firm matches. Clone size is stated in some rows and not others, as once, few, many or a class when expanded.

j_gene,v_gene,abundance,len,d_gene,CDR3aa
TRBJ1-2,TRBV30,-,12,-,CAFTFSGGGYTF
TRBJ2-2,TRBV6-2/TRBV6-3,-,17,TRBD1,CASSYSLTGSDTGELFF
TRBJ1-3,TRBV14,-,16,-,CASSQDAVGYGNTIYF
TRBJ1-4,TRBV4-3,-,15,-,CASSQDRGVREKLFF
TRBJ1-1,TRBV7-8,few,13,TRBD1,CASSRGTALEAFF
TRBJ1-5,TRBV27,-,14,TRBD1,CASSRTGGHQPQHF
TRBJ1-2,TRBV18,-,15,-,CASSPTTDRTYGYTF
TRBJ1-2,TRBV14,-,14,-,CASSSRADGYGYTF
TRBJ2-5,TRBV10-3,-,14,TRBD2,CAISEGTSVETQYF
TRBJ1-4,TRBV6-1,once,16,TRBD1,CASSEALVRQGRKLFF
TRBJ1-1,TRBV2,-,14,-,CASSEGHFNTEAFF